The next 24 T cell receptor beta chains were all read from a single sample in a study of cytomegalovirus exposure and HLA in healthy donors. In the PCR, 60 Vbeta and 13 Jbeta primers were used. Generated by immunoSEQ multiplex PCR, the TCRdb table keeps only in-frame clones and is missing some. The sample contains some 130,000 clones, about 80% of which appear only once. Input material: PBMCs. The receptors originated from a man aged 25 to 45 in good health and CMV-seronegative.

The J gene is TRBJ2-1, the V gene TRBV10-2; D may be TRBD1 (5 bases). Germline CDR1 reads WSHSY; CDR2 reads SAAADI. Deletions cut 2 bases from V and 4 bases from J, with 9 bases between. The CDR3 is made up of 14 amino acids. The CDR3 is CASSEGASYNEQFF. CDR3 DNA: TGCGCCAGCAGTGAGGGGGCAAGTTACAATGAGCAGTTCTTC.

V and J are TRBV5-1 and TRBJ2-2, with D possibly TRBD1 on 6 matching bases. V lost 5 bases to trimming and J lost 1 base, with 6 bases between them. The CDR3 sequence is 13 residues long. Germline CDR1 SGHRS, CDR2 YFSETQ. The DNA of the CDR3 is TGCGCCAGCAGACAGGGGAACACCGGGGAGCTGTTTTTT. Protein product: CASRQGNTGELFF.

V gene TRBV4-1 combines with J gene TRBJ2-2; 9 positions match TRBD1. J lost 2 bases, V lost 2 bases, and 6 bases had no gene match. This CDR3 has 17 residues. Germline CDR1 is MGHRA and CDR2 is YSYEKL. The CDR3 loop is CASSQPYRGHNTGELFF. CDR3 sequence (DNA): TGCGCCAGCAGCCAACCCTACAGGGGGCACAACACCGGGGAGCTGTTTTTT.

The chain employs TRBV7-8 and TRBJ2-7, with TRBD1 identical over 7 bases. J was trimmed by 5 bases and V by 5 bases; bases with no gene match: 6. CDR1 is SGHVS, CDR2 FQNEAQ, per germline. The CDR3 is 13 residues long. CDR3 bases: TGTGCCAGCAGCGCCACAGGGGACCACGAGCAGTACTTC. Its protein is CASSATGDHEQYF.

This clone occurred once. This chain connects TRBV5-1 to TRBJ2-7, with 10 bases fitting TRBD1. Losses at the gene ends were 1 base for V and 3 bases for J; bases not matched to a gene: 10. The CDR3 has 17 amino acids. Looked up from germline, CDR1 is SGHRS and CDR2 is YFSETQ. The CDR3 bases are TGCGCCAGCAGCTTGACCGAGACAGGGGGCCGTGACTACGAGCAGTACTTC. As protein: CASSLTETGGRDYEQYF.

The chain couples TRBV15 to TRBJ2-7; 12 bases are shared with TRBD2. From germline, CDR1 is LNHNV and CDR2 YYDKDF (reference sequence). The CDR3 consists of 14 residues. V was pared by 9 bases and J by 0 bases, with 3 bases of the junction left unmatched. CDR3 nucleotide sequence: TGTGCCACTTCGACTAGCGGGAGCTCCTACGAGCAGTACTTC. Its protein product is CATSTSGSSYEQYF. The entire variable domain, with the rest obtained from reference TRBV15 and TRBJ2-7, is as follows: DAMVIQNPRYQVTQFGKPVTLSCSQTLNHNVMYWYQQKSSQAPKLLFHYYDKDFNNEADTPDNFQSRRPNTSFCFLDIRSPGLGDTAMYLCATSTSGSSYEQYFGPGTRLTVT.

This chain uses TRBV6-5 with TRBJ2-1, with TRBD2 identical over 9 bases. V shed 4 bases and J 8 bases; nucleotides not matched to a gene: 9. The germline V gene has CDR1 MNHEY and CDR2 SVGAGI. This CDR3 is built from 15 residues. CDR3 in amino acids: CASSSLAGTGYEQFF. CDR3 DNA: TGTGCCAGCAGTTCCCTAGCGGGAACTGGCTATGAGCAGTTCTTC.

The chain links TRBV7-9 to TRBJ1-2, with TRBD1 matching 8 bases. J gave up 7 bases and V 2 bases, and 9 bases lay outside the gene matches. Germline V gives CDR1 SEHNR, CDR2 FQNEAQ (reference sequence). The length of the CDR3 is 15 residues. CDR3 DNA sequence: TGTGCCAGCAGCTTACGGCAGGGGGCGCGGAGTGGCTACACCTTC. This encodes CASSLRQGARSGYTF.

This clone was detected only a few times. The CDR3 region is CASSIGDRGYNEQFF. DNA of the CDR3: TGTGCCAGTAGTATAGGGGACAGGGGCTACAATGAGCAGTTCTTC. The chain uses TRBV19 and TRBJ2-1, with 10 bases lining up with TRBD1. In germline, CDR1 is LNHDA, CDR2 SQIVND (reference sequence). The CDR3 length is 15 residues. The J segment lost 3 bases and the V segment lost 1 base, leaving 0 bases of the junction unmatched.

V and J are TRBV7-9 and TRBJ2-7; D is possibly TRBD1 (6 bases). CDR1 is SEHNR, CDR2 FQNEAQ, per germline (reference sequence). V gave up 5 bases and J gave up 3 bases, with 8 bases separating them. The CDR3 runs 12 residues. The CDR3 DNA is TGTGCCAGCAGCGCACAGGGCTACGAGCAGTACTTC. Encoded protein: CASSAQGYEQYF.

Only a few counts were recorded for this clone. V and J are TRBV4-1 and TRBJ2-3; D gene uncertain. V lost 1 base to trimming and J lost 0 bases, with 8 bases between them. Germline V CDR1 and CDR2: MGHRA, YSYEKL. CDR3 length: 15 amino acids. The CDR3 DNA reads as TGCGCCAGCAGCCAAGGGCAGTCTAGCACAGATACGCAGTATTTT. Its translation: CASSQGQSSTDTQYF.

This rearrangement joins TRBV5-5 to TRBJ2-7; D gene ambiguous. This CDR3 comprises 18 residues. CDR1 SGHKS and CDR2 YYEKEE come from the germline V gene (reference sequence). V was shortened by 2 bases and J by 0 bases, with 21 bases between the two germline ends. CDR3 protein: CASSFFTFFGSPSYEQYF. The CDR3 DNA reads as TGTGCCAGCAGCTTTTTTACGTTCTTTGGCAGTCCCTCCTACGAGCAGTACTTC.

The count of this clone is one. The gene calls are TRBV5-1 and TRBJ2-1; 11 bases are shared with TRBD1. After removal of 0 bases from V and 10 bases from J, the junction contained 12 bases not matched to a gene. Germline CDR1 SGHRS, CDR2 YFSETQ. This CDR3 region has 17 residues. In nucleotides, the CDR3 is TGCGCCAGCAGCTTGGCATTCGTTGGACAGGGGGCTTCCGAGCAGTTCTTC. It encodes CASSLAFVGQGASEQFF.

This chain connects TRBV7-9 to TRBJ1-1; D gene uncertain. Per germline, CDR1 SEHNR and CDR2 FQNEAQ (reference sequence). The germline V and J ends were trimmed by 1 base and 4 bases, with 13 bases remaining between them. The CDR3 has 15 residues. DNA of the CDR3: TGTGCCAGCAGCTTAGGGCAGGAGCGGCTCACTGAAGCTTTCTTT. Translation: CASSLGQERLTEAFF.

This clone showed up just once. The gene calls are TRBV7-2 and TRBJ2-7; 11 positions agree with TRBD2. The CDR3 length is 15 residues. The V gene end was trimmed by 6 bases and the J gene end by 0 bases; junction bases not matched to a gene: 4. Germline assignment: CDR1 SGHTA and CDR2 FQGNSA. The DNA of the CDR3 is TGTGCCAGCAGAGGGACTAGCGGCTCCTCCTACGAGCAGTACTTC. Its translation: CASRGTSGSSYEQYF.

The chain is built from TRBV19 and TRBJ2-1, with TRBD2 as a possible D gene (5 bases). Trimming cost V 3 bases and J 1 base, with 7 bases left between them. This CDR3 region has 14 residues. From germline, CDR1 is LNHDA and CDR2 SQIVND (reference sequence). CDR3 amino acids: CASSMGVSYNEQFF. CDR3 nucleotides: TGTGCCAGTAGTATGGGAGTTTCCTACAATGAGCAGTTCTTC.

This clone was found once. An end of the junction does not agree with germline; a read error may underlie this. This CDR3 is also generated by other DNA sequences in the sample. The V gene is TRBV10-3, the J gene TRBJ2-3; TRBD2 agrees at 11 bases. CDR1 is ENHRY and CDR2 is SYGVKD in the germline V gene. This CDR3 has 17 residues. CDR3 DNA sequence: TGTGCCATCAGTGAACTACTAGCGGGAGTGAGTACAGATACGCAGTACTTT. This encodes CAISELLAGVSTDTQYF.

This clone has just one count. V gene TRBV9 combines with J gene TRBJ2-7, with 8 bases aligning to TRBD2. Germline CDR1 SGDLS, CDR2 YYNGEE. Trimming cost V 1 base and J 0 bases; bases outside gene matches: 6. This CDR3 is 16 amino acids long. The DNA for the CDR3 is TGTGCCAGCAGCGTAAGTACTAGCGGAAGCTCCTACGAGCAGTACTTC. Its protein product is CASSVSTSGSSYEQYF.

The chain employs TRBV5-1 and TRBJ2-5, with 7 nucleotides matching TRBD1. The junction had 6 bases not matched to a gene; V was cut back by 2 bases and J by 5 bases. The CDR3 length is 14 residues. Germline V gene sequence: CDR1 SGHRS, CDR2 YFSETQ. In nucleotides, the CDR3 is TGCGCCAGCAGCTTCCGGGGACAGAGGGAGACCCAGTACTTC. The encoded protein is CASSFRGQRETQYF.

This clone has a handful of counts. The V gene is TRBV4-3, the J gene TRBJ2-3; 9 bases align to TRBD2. Germline CDR1 LGHNA, CDR2 YSLEER. The CDR3 is 16 amino acids. V shed 1 base and J 3 bases; nucleotides not matched to a gene: 5. The CDR3 DNA is TGCGCCAGCAGCCAAGTCCTAGCGGGGCAGACAGATACGCAGTATTTT. Its protein product is CASSQVLAGQTDTQYF.

The rearrangement joins TRBV29-1 to TRBJ2-1; 8 bases line up with TRBD2. The CDR3 spans 14 residues. CDR1 is SQVTM and CDR2 is ANQGSEA in the germline V gene. The J segment lost 7 bases and the V segment lost 5 bases, leaving 10 bases of the junction unmatched. In nucleotides, the CDR3 is TGCAGCGTTACCGGGACTAGAAGTTCGAATGAGCAGTTCTTC. This encodes CSVTGTRSSNEQFF.

The chain couples TRBV27 to TRBJ1-5; D ambiguous. There are 14 residues in the CDR3. Trimming took off 2 bases at V and 0 bases at J, with 5 bases between the two ends. The germline V gene encodes CDR1 MNHEY and CDR2 SMNVEV (reference sequence). CDR3 amino acids: CASSLHNSNQPQHF. The CDR3 coding sequence is TGTGCCAGCAGTTTACACAATAGCAATCAGCCCCAGCATTTT.

Here the CDR3 reads CASSPLAGVNSGANVLTF. DNA of the CDR3: TGTGCCAGCAGCCCGTTAGCGGGAGTTAACTCTGGGGCCAACGTCCTGACTTTC. The chain carries TRBV13 and TRBJ2-6; 9 nucleotides match TRBD2. This CDR3 region has 18 residues. The V segment lost 5 bases and the J segment 0 bases; nucleotides outside the gene matches: 8. Germline-derived CDR1 and CDR2 are PRHDT and FYEKMQ (reference sequence).

This clone was detected only a few times. The CDR3 here is CASSPSSGLRSYEQYF. For the CDR3, the DNA is TGCGCCAGCAGCCCCTCCTCCGGGTTGCGCTCCTACGAGCAGTACTTC. This chain joins TRBV4-3 and TRBJ2-7, with D unresolved. Germline assignment: CDR1 LGHNA and CDR2 YSLEER. The CDR3 consists of 16 residues. Trimming shortened V by 4 bases and J by 0 bases, and 16 bases separated the two germline ends.